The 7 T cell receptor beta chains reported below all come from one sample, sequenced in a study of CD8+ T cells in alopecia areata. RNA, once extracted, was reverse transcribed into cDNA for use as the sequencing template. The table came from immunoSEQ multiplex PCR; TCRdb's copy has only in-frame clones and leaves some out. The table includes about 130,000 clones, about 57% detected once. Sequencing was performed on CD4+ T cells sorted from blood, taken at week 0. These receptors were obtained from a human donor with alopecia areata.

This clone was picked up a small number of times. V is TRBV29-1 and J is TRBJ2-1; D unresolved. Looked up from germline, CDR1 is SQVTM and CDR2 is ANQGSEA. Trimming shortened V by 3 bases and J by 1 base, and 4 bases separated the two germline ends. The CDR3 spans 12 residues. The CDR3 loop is CSVDESYNEQFF. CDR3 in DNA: TGCAGCGTTGACGAATCCTACAATGAGCAGTTCTTC.

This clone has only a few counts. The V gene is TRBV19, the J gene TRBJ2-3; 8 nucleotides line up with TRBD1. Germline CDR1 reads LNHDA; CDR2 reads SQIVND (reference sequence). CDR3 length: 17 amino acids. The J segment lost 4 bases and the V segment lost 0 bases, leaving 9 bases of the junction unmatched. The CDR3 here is CASSIDLARGRADTQYF. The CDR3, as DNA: TGTGCCAGTAGTATAGATCTGGCCAGGGGGCGCGCAGATACGCAGTATTTT.

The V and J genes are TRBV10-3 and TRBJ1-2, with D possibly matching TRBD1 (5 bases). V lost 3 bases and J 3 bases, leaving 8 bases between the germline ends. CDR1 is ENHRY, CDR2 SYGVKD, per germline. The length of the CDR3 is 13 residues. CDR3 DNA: TGTGCCATCAGTGACAGGGAAGACTATGGCTACACCTTC. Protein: CAISDREDYGYTF.

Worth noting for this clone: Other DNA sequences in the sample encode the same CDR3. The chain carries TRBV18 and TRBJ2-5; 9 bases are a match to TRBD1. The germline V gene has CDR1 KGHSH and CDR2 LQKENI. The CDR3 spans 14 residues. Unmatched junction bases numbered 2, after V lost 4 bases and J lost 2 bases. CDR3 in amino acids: CASSRGTGQETQYF. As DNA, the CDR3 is TGTGCCAGCTCACGCGGGACAGGGCAAGAGACCCAGTACTTC.

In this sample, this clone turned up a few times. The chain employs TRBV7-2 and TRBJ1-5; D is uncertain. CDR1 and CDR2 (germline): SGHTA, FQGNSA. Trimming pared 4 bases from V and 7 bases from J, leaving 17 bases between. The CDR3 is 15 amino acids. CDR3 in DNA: TGTGCCAGCAGCTCTCGGAAGGCCCCGGGGCAGCCCCAGCATTTT. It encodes CASSSRKAPGQPQHF.

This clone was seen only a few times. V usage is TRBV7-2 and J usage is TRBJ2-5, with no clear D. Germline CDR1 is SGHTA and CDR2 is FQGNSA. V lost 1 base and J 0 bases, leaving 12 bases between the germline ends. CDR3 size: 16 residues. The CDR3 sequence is CASSLVVGRYQETQYF. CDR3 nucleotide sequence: TGTGCCAGCAGCTTAGTGGTGGGCCGGTACCAAGAGACCCAGTACTTC.

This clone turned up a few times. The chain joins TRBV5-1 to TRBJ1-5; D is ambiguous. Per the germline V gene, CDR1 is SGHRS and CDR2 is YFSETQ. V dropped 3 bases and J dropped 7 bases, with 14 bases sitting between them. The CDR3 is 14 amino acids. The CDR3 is CASSSEAGRQPQHF. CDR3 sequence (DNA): TGCGCCAGCAGCTCGGAGGCCGGGAGGCAGCCCCAGCATTTT.